Below, one T cell receptor (beta chain) is given with its context. The antigen remains undetermined. This specimen belongs to a study of T-cell reconstitution after alpha-beta-depleted transplantation in children. Whole-study findings and limits: Some patients' high day-60 TCRbeta diversity was attributed to recipient cells surviving conditioning. Hyperexpanded clones declined; after one year, newly produced T cells mostly supplied diversity. The origin of alpha-beta T cells about two months after transplant was reportedly several hundred expanded graft clones.

V lost 3 bases, J lost 1 base, and 8 bases lay in between. The CDR3 covers 14 residues. Germline CDR1 is LGHDT and CDR2 is YNNKEL (reference sequence). TCRbeta library preparation incorporated unique molecular identifiers. TCRdb reprocessed the PCR reads via MiXCR and lists one record per CDR3 protein. Found here are about a million distinct CDR3 sequences, roughly 29% of them singletons; the top ten hold about 28%. The gene calls are TRBV3-1 and TRBJ2-3; D call uncertain. The source of this sequence is a boy under two years old who had a stem cell transplant for SCID, so the T cells may come from the graft donor. The material was PBMCs, mostly from graft donor cells, obtained 360 days after TCRalphabeta/CD19-depleted stem cell transplant. This CDR3 is CASSHAIGTDTQYF. The CDR3 DNA reads as TGTGCCAGCAGCCACGCAATCGGCACAGATACGCAGTATTTT.